Shown below are 20 T cell receptor beta chains from a single sample sequenced in a study of T cell repertoires in ileal Crohn's disease. Surgical specimens yielded lamina propria lymphocytes, which were density-gradient separated and then sorted. Clones were sequenced by immunoSEQ multiplex PCR, and TCRdb holds only the in-frame ones, with some missing. The sample contains fewer than 6,500 clones, roughly 90% of which appear only once. Specimen: CD4+ T cells from ileum. The source of these receptors is an adult with Crohn's disease. Some clones in this sample may be carry-over from other donors' samples.

The rearrangement uses TRBV6-1 and TRBJ1-3, with D hard to call. The CDR3 consists of 15 residues. CDR1 is MNHNS and CDR2 is SASEGT in the germline V gene. V was trimmed by 10 bases and J by 0 bases, leaving 16 bases between them. The DNA for the CDR3 is TGTGCCACCGAGGGTGTGCCCAACTCTGGAAACACCATATATTTT. Its translation is CATEGVPNSGNTIYF.

The rearrangement uses TRBV5-1 and TRBJ2-2; possible D gene TRBD2, 6 bases. CDR1 is SGHRS, CDR2 YFSETQ, per germline. Trimming took off 2 bases at V and 7 bases at J, with 15 bases between the two ends. This CDR3 is 15 amino acids long. The CDR3 DNA reads TGCGCCAGCAGCTTATCAGGGTTGCGGGACGGGGAGCTGTTTTTT. Protein product: CASSLSGLRDGELFF.

V usage is TRBV2 and J usage is TRBJ1-2; TRBD1 matches 8 bases. V shed 4 bases, J shed 6 bases, and the junction held 16 bases outside the gene matches. This CDR3 region has 17 residues. Germline V gives CDR1 SNHLY, CDR2 FYNNEI. DNA for the CDR3: TGTGCCAGCAGTGCGAGCGCGTCCAGCAGGGGGCAAGATGGCTACACCTTC. Its protein is CASSASASSRGQDGYTF.

The chain carries TRBV6-1 and TRBJ1-2; the match to TRBD1 covers 12 bases. Germline values: CDR1 MNHNS, CDR2 SASEGT. V was pared by 2 bases and J by 2 bases, with 6 bases of the junction left unmatched. The CDR3 spans 17 residues. The CDR3 nucleotides read TGTGCCAGCAGTGAACGTTGGGGACAGGGGGCGAACTATGGCTACACCTTC. Translating it yields CASSERWGQGANYGYTF.

The chain has TRBV6-5 and TRBJ2-7; tentatively, D is TRBD2 (6 bases). The germline gives CDR1 MNHEY, CDR2 SVGAGI. Trimming took 5 bases from V and 2 from J, leaving 16 bases between them. The CDR3 consists of 15 residues. CDR3 loop: CASSNSGLTTYEQYF. The CDR3 nucleotides are TGTGCCAGCAGTAATAGCGGCCTTACAACCTACGAGCAGTACTTC.

For this clone: The junction and the germline gene differ at one end; a read error may be behind it. J is TRBJ2-7 and V is TRBV5-4; 11 positions agree with TRBD2. This CDR3 is built from 13 residues. In germline, CDR1 is SGHNT, CDR2 YYREEE (reference sequence). The CDR3 sequence: CASSYSGREERYF. DNA of the CDR3: TGTGCCAGCAGCTATAGCGGGAGGGAAGAGCGGTACTTC. Combining the CDR3 with reference TRBV5-4 and TRBJ2-7 gives the whole variable domain ETGVTQSPTHLIKTRGQQVTLRCSSQSGHNTVSWYQQALGQGPQFIFQYYREEENGRGNFPPRFSGLQFPNYSSELNVNALELDDSALYLCASSYSGREERYFGPGTRLTVT.

The chain links TRBV27 to TRBJ2-7; 7 bases align to TRBD2. Germline CDR1 MNHEY, CDR2 SMNVEV (reference sequence). This CDR3 has 15 amino acids. Germline trimming cut 8 bases from V and 0 bases from J; bases unmatched to any gene: 10. The DNA for the CDR3 is TGTGCCAGCCGGCGATCCGGGACTATCTCCTACGAGCAGTACTTC. Translation: CASRRSGTISYEQYF.

This chain joins TRBV6-1 and TRBJ2-2; D might be TRBD1 (6 bases). The ends were cut back, 4 bases at V and 3 bases at J, with 12 bases in the middle. The length of the CDR3 is 15 residues. Looked up from germline, CDR1 is MNHNS and CDR2 is SASEGT. The CDR3 DNA reads TGTGCCAGCAGTGCAGGGGACCAGCACACCGGGGAGCTGTTTTTT. Translating it yields CASSAGDQHTGELFF.

This clone was observed once. This sequence joins TRBV6-1 and TRBJ2-6; TRBD1 agrees at 8 bases. The CDR3 is 20 residues long. The V and J ends lost 2 bases and 0 bases, in that order; junction bases with no gene match: 12. The V gene's germline CDR1 is MNHNS and CDR2 SASEGT. Written as DNA, the CDR3 is TGTGCCAGCAGTGAAAAGGGGACAGGAGTGATGGGCTCTGGGGCCAACGTCCTGACTTTC. Translating it yields CASSEKGTGVMGSGANVLTF.

This clone turned up a few times. This chain connects TRBV28 to TRBJ2-7, with a weak D call TRBD1 (6 bases). The V end lost 1 base, the J end lost 3 bases, and 10 bases lay between the germline ends. Germline V gene data show CDR1 as MDHEN and CDR2 as SYDVKM. There are 14 residues in the CDR3. The CDR3 region is CASSLSRDNYEQYF. The CDR3 region has the DNA TGTGCCAGCAGTTTATCCAGGGACAACTACGAGCAGTACTTC. Full variable domain (missing parts from reference TRBV28 and TRBJ2-7): DVKVTQSSRYLVKRTGEKVFLECVQDMDHENMFWYRQDPGLGLRLIYFSYDVKMKEKGDIPEGYSVSREKKERFSLILESASTNQTSMYLCASSLSRDNYEQYFGPGTRLTVT.

This chain connects TRBV6-6 to TRBJ1-5; the match to TRBD1 covers 9 bases. Germline V lookup: CDR1 MNHNY, CDR2 SVGAGI (reference sequence). The CDR3 loop spans 15 amino acids. V trimming: 5 bases; J trimming: 1 base; junction bases outside the gene matches: 3. CDR3 region: CASSLTGGSNQPQHF. The DNA of the CDR3 is TGTGCCAGCAGTCTGACAGGGGGGAGCAATCAGCCCCAGCATTTT.

The table lists this clone with a count of one. The V call is TRBV5-3, the J call TRBJ1-5; 9 positions match TRBD1. TRBV5-3 is known as an ORF, though its function is uncertain. The V segment lost 3 bases and the J segment 7 bases; nucleotides outside the gene matches: 8. The length of the CDR3 is 15 residues. The CDR3, as DNA: TGTGCCAGAAGCTCCCCGGGACAGGGTGGGCAGCCCCAGCATTTT. Translation: CARSSPGQGGQPQHF.

The chain couples TRBV7-8 to TRBJ1-1, with D perhaps TRBD1 (6 bases). This CDR3 has 14 residues. CDR1 SGHVS and CDR2 FQNEAQ come from the germline V gene. The ends were cut back, 7 bases at V and 3 bases at J, with 15 bases in the middle. The CDR3 spells CASTRRGRDTEAFF. The CDR3 DNA is TGTGCCAGCACCCGCAGGGGTCGGGACACTGAAGCTTTCTTT.

This chain connects TRBV19 to TRBJ2-3; 11 positions agree with TRBD1. The CDR3 contains 15 residues. The V and J ends lost 4 bases and 5 bases, in that order; junction bases with no gene match: 5. CDR1 and CDR2 from the germline V gene are LNHDA and SQIVND (reference sequence). The CDR3 here is CASSTWTGGGDTQYF. The DNA of the CDR3 is TGTGCCAGTAGTACATGGACAGGGGGCGGAGATACGCAGTATTTT.

The chain employs TRBV27 and TRBJ2-1; D is perhaps TRBD2 (7 bases). V lost 6 bases, J lost 2 bases, and 17 bases lay in between. Germline lookup yields CDR1 MNHEY and CDR2 SMNVEV (reference sequence). The CDR3 has 16 residues. The CDR3 is CASREGGNNPYNEQFF. The CDR3 nucleotides read TGTGCCAGCAGGGAGGGGGGGAACAACCCCTACAATGAGCAGTTCTTC.

This clone has only a few counts. J is TRBJ2-2 and V is TRBV28; a possible D gene is TRBD2 (6 bases). The V end was cut by 7 bases, the J end by 1 base, with 13 bases between. The CDR3 totals 15 residues. Germline assignment: CDR1 MDHEN and CDR2 SYDVKM. In nucleotides, the CDR3 is TGTGCCAGCACCAAGAGCGGGCGGAACACCGGGGAGCTGTTTTTT. This sequence encodes CASTKSGRNTGELFF. Full variable domain (outside the CDR3, taken from reference TRBV28 and TRBJ2-2): DVKVTQSSRYLVKRTGEKVFLECVQDMDHENMFWYRQDPGLGLRLIYFSYDVKMKEKGDIPEGYSVSREKKERFSLILESASTNQTSMYLCASTKSGRNTGELFFGEGSRLTVL.

This clone was detected only once. The chain has TRBV7-3 and TRBJ2-3; D uncertain. V was pared by 5 bases and J by 3 bases, with 6 bases between. CDR3 length: 12 residues. CDR1 and CDR2 (germline): SGHTA, FQGTGA. CDR3 amino acids: CASSPDTDTQYF. The CDR3 DNA reads as TGTGCCAGCAGCCCAGATACAGATACGCAGTATTTT.

The chain links TRBV7-9 to TRBJ2-1; 7 bases align to TRBD1. CDR3 length equals 15 residues. Germline trimming cut 1 base from V and 2 bases from J; bases unmatched to any gene: 2. In germline, CDR1 is SEHNR, CDR2 FQNEAQ (reference sequence). The CDR3 loop is CASSLGQGAYNEQFF. The CDR3 DNA reads as TGTGCCAGCAGCTTAGGACAGGGCGCCTACAATGAGCAGTTCTTC.

The V call is TRBV7-3, the J call TRBJ2-2, with a weak D call TRBD1 (6 bases). V gave up 5 bases and J gave up 2 bases, with 12 bases separating them. Germline CDR1 and CDR2: SGHTA and FQGTGA. The CDR3 runs 15 residues. For the CDR3, the DNA is TGTGCCAGCAGCGAACAGGGCAGCAACACCGGGGAGCTGTTTTTT. Translated: CASSEQGSNTGELFF.

The genes are TRBV7-6 and TRBJ2-7; perhaps TRBD2 as D (5 bases). The CDR3 extends over 14 amino acids. Between the trimmed V and J ends, which lost 1 base and 3 bases, there was a span of 10 bases. Germline assignment: CDR1 SGHVS and CDR2 FNYEAQ. The CDR3 reads CASSLDTRSYEQYF. In nucleotides, the CDR3 is TGTGCCAGCAGCTTAGACACTAGAAGCTACGAGCAGTACTTC.